The present T cell receptor (beta chain) was sequenced within a study of T cells in Graves' hyperthyroidism and ophthalmopathy. Study-level results: A model built on 13 V-J features separated ophthalmopathy from stable hyperthyroidism. Most expanded thyroid clonotypes above 0.001 also appeared in blood.

This clonotype showed up just a few times. Its antigen is currently unknown. Amplification of TCR beta CDR3 regions was performed using RNA transcripts as template. The HTBI primer set drove a first-round RT-PCR of the TCR CDR3. Each CDR3 protein gets one entry after TCRdb re-called the multiplex PCR reads with MiXCR. The repertoire has around 490,000 distinct CDR3 sequences, nearly 20% of them found once; the top ten carry approximately 48%. Trimming stripped 6 bases from V and 3 bases from J, with 18 bases between. The CDR3 loop spans 15 amino acids. The germline V gene has CDR1 LGHDT and CDR2 YNNKEL (reference sequence).

The chain combines TRBV3-1 with TRBJ2-7, with D possibly matching TRBD2 (6 bases). The clonotype originates from a man aged 35 to 55 with Graves' ophthalmopathy. The material sequenced was blood. The CDR3: CASSPSGGVVYEQYF. The CDR3 DNA reads TGTGCCAGCAGTCCTTCCGGAGGGGTGGTCTACGAGCAGTACTTC.